The T cell receptor (beta chain) under discussion was sequenced for a study of patients and donors after allogeneic stem cell transplantation. Trimming at V came to 6 bases and at J to 11 bases, leaving 9 bases not matched to a gene. This CDR3 contains 11 residues. Germline V CDR1 and CDR2: DFQATT, SNEGSKA (reference sequence). TCRdb called the RT-PCR reads again in MiXCR, with one record for every CDR3 protein. The data hold 95,000 to 120,000 distinct CDR3 sequences, with 35% to 45% observed a single time. The sample comprised blood, either unsorted or a sorted T cell fraction (not recorded which). The source of this sequence is a human donor who was either an allogeneic HSCT recipient or a stem cell or donor lymphocyte infusion donor (not recorded which). It is not recorded whose cells these are; they may come from a transplant donor. This sequence joins TRBV20-1 and TRBJ1-1, with 7 positions matching TRBD1. The CDR3 nucleotides read TGCAGTGCCCCAGGGGGGCGACGGGCTTTCTTT. Amino acids: CSAPGGRRAFF.